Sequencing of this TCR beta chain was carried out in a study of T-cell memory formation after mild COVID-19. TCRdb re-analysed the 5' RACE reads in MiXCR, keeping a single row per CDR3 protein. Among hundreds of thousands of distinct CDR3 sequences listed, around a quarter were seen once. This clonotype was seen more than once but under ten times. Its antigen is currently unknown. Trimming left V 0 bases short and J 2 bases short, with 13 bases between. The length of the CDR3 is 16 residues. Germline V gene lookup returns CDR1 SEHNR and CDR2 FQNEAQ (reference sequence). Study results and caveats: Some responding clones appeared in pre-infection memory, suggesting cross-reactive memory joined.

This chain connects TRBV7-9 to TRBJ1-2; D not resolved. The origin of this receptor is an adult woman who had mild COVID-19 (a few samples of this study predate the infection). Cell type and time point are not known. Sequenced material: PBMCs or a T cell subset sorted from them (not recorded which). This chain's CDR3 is CASSLARENLNYGYTF. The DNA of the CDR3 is TGTGCCAGCAGCTTAGCGCGAGAAAACCTCAACTATGGCTACACCTTC. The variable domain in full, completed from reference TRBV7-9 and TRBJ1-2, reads DTGVSQNPRHKITKRGQNVTFRCDPISEHNRLYWYRQTLGQGPEFLTYFQNEAQLEKSRLLSDRFSAERPKGSFSTLEIQRTEQGDSAMYLCASSLARENLNYGYTFGSGTRLTVV.